This T cell receptor beta chain was obtained from a study of identifying expanded T cells in peripheral blood. This clone showed up just a few times. Produced via immunoSEQ multiplex PCR; TCRdb's table is partial and in-frame only. The sample yields 95,000 to 100,000 clones, roughly nine tenths seen once. The receptor was isolated from a person aged 18 to 75 in good health. What was sequenced was blood.

The chain's CDR3 is CASSSRDSGGYTF. CDR3 DNA: TGTGCCAGCAGTTCCCGAGACTCCGGAGGCTACACCTTC. V and J are TRBV6-6 and TRBJ1-2; D unclear. Trimming stripped 4 bases from V and 8 bases from J, with 14 bases between. In germline, CDR1 is MNHNY, CDR2 SVGAGI (reference sequence). The CDR3 consists of 13 residues.